This T cell receptor beta chain is from a study of T cells in Graves' hyperthyroidism and ophthalmopathy. Authors of the study amplified TCR beta CDR3 regions from RNA transcripts. The HTBI primer set was used in a first-round RT-PCR of the TCR CDR3. TCRdb reprocessed the multiplex PCR reads via MiXCR and lists one record per CDR3 protein. The sample holds roughly 200,000 distinct CDR3 sequences, about 17% seen once. This clonotype was seen many times. Sequences were obtained from blood. This clonotype originated in a woman aged 50 to 60 with Graves' hyperthyroidism.

The CDR3 spells CATSINGAGGYNEQFF. The DNA for the CDR3 is TGTGCCACCAGCATAAATGGAGCGGGGGGTTACAATGAGCAGTTCTTC. The chain combines TRBV24-1 with TRBJ2-1, with 9 bases identical to TRBD2. The CDR3 runs to 16 residues. The ends lost 7 bases at V and 4 bases at J; junction bases unmatched: 10. The germline gives CDR1 KGHDR, CDR2 SFDVKD.